This TCR beta chain was captured in a study of cytomegalovirus exposure and HLA in healthy donors. General study findings and limits: Follow-up analysis later connected one missense variant in DCLRE1C with trimming of TCR beta V- and J-genes. Likely technical artifact: a cluster of highly shared sequence variants. Cytomegalovirus status, reportedly, was diagnosed with high specificity and sensitivity by the classifier. When presence/absence was analysed, sequencing depth was taken to be roughly uniform across donors.

The primer mix had 60 Vbeta and 13 Jbeta primers. Profiling relied on immunoSEQ multiplex PCR, and the TCRdb table lists in-frame clones only, not all of them. The sample lists about 150,000 clones, about 86% seen once, with roughly 1.8% in the top ten. The CDR3 is 16 residues long. The V gene's germline CDR1 is SGHTA and CDR2 FQGTGA. The ends lost 5 bases at V and 6 bases at J; junction bases unmatched: 13. A remark on this clone: The antigen is not known.

The genes are TRBV7-3 and TRBJ2-1; the match to TRBD1 covers 7 bases. The sample consisted of PBMCs. This clonotype originated in a woman younger than 30 in good health and CMV-seronegative. CDR3 in amino acids: CASSAPGTETSNEQFF. In DNA form, the CDR3 reads TGTGCCAGCAGCGCCCCCGGGACAGAAACAAGCAATGAGCAGTTCTTC.